These 27 T cell receptor beta chains originate from one sample sequenced in a study of T-cell reconstitution after alpha-beta-depleted transplantation in children. TCRbeta library construction was performed incorporating unique molecular identifiers. Via MiXCR, TCRdb re-called the PCR reads, giving one row per CDR3 protein. The sample yields 280,000 or so distinct CDR3 sequences, about 9.9% seen once. This material consisted of peripheral blood, taken 180 days after TCRalphabeta/CD19-depleted stem cell transplant. These receptors were obtained from a male patient aged 2-9 years who had a stem cell transplant for chronic granulomatous disease, so the T cells may come from the graft donor.

There are many counts of this clonotype. The rearrangement joins TRBV29-1 to TRBJ2-4; D not resolved. Germline lookup yields CDR1 SQVTM and CDR2 ANQGSEA. The CDR3 spans 12 residues. V shed 6 bases and J shed 0 bases, with 6 bases lying between them. CDR3 nucleotide sequence: TGCAGCGTAAGAGGAGCCAAAAACATTCAGTACTTC. Translation gives CSVRGAKNIQYF.

This clonotype was counted at least ten times. The chain couples TRBV6-2 or TRBV6-3 to TRBJ2-5; no clear D. The length of the CDR3 is 15 residues. The V and J ends lost 0 bases and 5 bases respectively, with 13 bases between them. Germline assignment: CDR1 MNHEY and CDR2 SVGEGT. CDR3 coding DNA: TGTGCCAGCAGTTACTCGAACAGTGTTAGGGAGACCCAGTACTTC. Its translation: CASSYSNSVRETQYF.

This clonotype has at least ten counts. The V call is TRBV7-8, the J call TRBJ2-7; D gene ambiguous. This CDR3 region has 14 residues. Trimming removed 5 bases from V and 2 bases from J, with 13 bases in between. Per germline, CDR1 SGHVS and CDR2 FQNEAQ. The CDR3 is CASSPSGPPYEQYF. CDR3 nucleotides: TGTGCCAGCAGCCCCTCCGGCCCACCCTACGAGCAGTACTTC.

This clonotype has a count of ten or more. The chain is built from TRBV12-3 or TRBV12-4 and TRBJ1-1; 7 positions agree with TRBD1. The CDR3 loop spans 12 amino acids. Trimming took 3 bases from V and 8 from J; bases not matched to a gene: 3. CDR3 DNA: TGTGCCAGCAGTTTGGGGACAGTCGAAGCTTTCTTT. The encoded protein is CASSLGTVEAFF.

This clonotype was observed many times. The gene calls are TRBV4-1 and TRBJ2-2; 7 bases are a match to TRBD2. The J segment lost 5 bases and the V segment lost 9 bases, leaving 9 bases of the junction unmatched. The CDR3 covers 14 residues. In germline, CDR1 is MGHRA, CDR2 YSYEKL. The CDR3 nucleotides read TGCGCCAGTCAGACTAGCTTCGAGACCGGGGAGCTGTTTTTT. This codes for CASQTSFETGELFF.

About this clonotype itself: A much larger clone lies a single base off, so this may be a read error. The V call is TRBV29-1, the J call TRBJ2-7; D perhaps matches TRBD1 (6 bases). Germline CDR1 and CDR2: SQVTM and ANQGSEA. The V end was cut by 7 bases, the J end by 5 bases, with 21 bases between. The CDR3 length is 14 residues. The CDR3 region has the DNA TGCAGCGCCGGTCAGGGGAGTAGTCTCCACGAGCAGTACTTC. It yields the protein CSAGQGSSLHEQYF.

This clonotype was recorded many times. This chain connects TRBV6-5 to TRBJ2-2, with TRBD1 matching 7 bases. With V trimmed by 2 bases and J by 5 bases, 5 bases remained unmatched. The CDR3 runs to 15 residues. Germline loops: CDR1 MNHEY, CDR2 SVGAGI. CDR3 amino acids: CASSYLATGTGELFF. In DNA form, the CDR3 reads TGTGCCAGCAGTTACCTGGCGACAGGGACCGGGGAGCTGTTTTTT.

This clonotype occurred many times. V gene TRBV7-2 combines with J gene TRBJ1-2; weak D call: TRBD1 (5 bases). The CDR3 runs 13 residues. Trimming left V 2 bases short and J 8 bases short, with 12 bases between. Germline CDR1 SGHTA, CDR2 FQGNSA. This chain's CDR3 is CASSLPGTRGYTF. The CDR3 DNA sequence: TGTGCCAGCAGCTTACCGGGGACGAGAGGCTACACCTTC.

This clonotype was counted many times. The chain employs TRBV20-1 and TRBJ2-3, with TRBD1 matching 10 bases. CDR1 is DFQATT and CDR2 is SNEGSKA in the germline V gene (reference sequence). The J segment lost 5 bases and the V segment lost 4 bases, leaving 12 bases of the junction unmatched. The CDR3 length is 16 residues. The CDR3 DNA reads TGCAGTGCTAAAGGGGACAGGGGCTGGAATGTAGATACGCAGTATTTT. This encodes CSAKGDRGWNVDTQYF.

Many counts were recorded for this clonotype. The J gene is TRBJ1-1, the V gene TRBV28; unclear D gene. V was cut by 3 bases and J by 4 bases, with 12 bases left in between. In germline, CDR1 is MDHEN, CDR2 SYDVKM. The CDR3 consists of 14 residues. The CDR3 DNA follows: TGTGCCAGCAGTTTTAGGACGATGGGCACTGAAGCTTTCTTT. It encodes CASSFRTMGTEAFF.

A note on this clonotype: One base away lies a much larger clone, so this may be a sequencing read error. The chain is built from TRBV5-1 and TRBJ2-2; perhaps TRBD1 as D (6 bases). This CDR3 comprises 17 residues. Germline-derived CDR1 and CDR2 are SGHRS and YFSETQ. The CDR3 DNA follows: TGCGCCAGCAGCCTACCGTCTCGGGACACCAACACCGGGGAGCCGTTTTTT. Translated: CASSLPSRDTNTGEPFF.

Concerning this clonotype: Just one base apart from a much larger clone, this may be a read error. The chain is built from TRBV5-1 and TRBJ2-5, with 8 positions matching TRBD2. CDR1 is SGHRS and CDR2 is YFSETQ in the germline V gene. This CDR3 is 15 amino acids long. Here the CDR3 DNA reads TGCACCAGCAGCGGGTTAACTAGCGGACGGGAGACCCAGTACTTC. This gives the protein CTSSGLTSGRETQYF.

In its sample, this clonotype was seen many times. V usage is TRBV28 and J usage is TRBJ2-7; D may be TRBD2 (7 bases). The CDR3 sequence is 13 residues long. Trimming left V 5 bases short and J 7 bases short, with 15 bases between. Germline CDR1 and CDR2: MDHEN and SYDVKM. This CDR3 is CASSPGGPGEQYF. CDR3 coding DNA: TGTGCCAGCAGTCCGGGGGGCCCTGGGGAGCAGTACTTC.

This clonotype occurred many times. J is TRBJ2-7 and V is TRBV12-3 or TRBV12-4; 8 positions match TRBD1. CDR3 length: 13 residues. V shed 3 bases, J shed 6 bases, and the junction held 4 bases outside the gene matches. CDR3 sequence (DNA): TGTGCCAGCAGTTTCGTCACAGGGGGCGAGCAGTACTTC. As protein: CASSFVTGGEQYF.

In this sample, this clonotype turned up many times. The chain has TRBV29-1 and TRBJ2-3; 11 nucleotides align to TRBD2. V was pared by 7 bases and J by 2 bases, with 8 bases of the junction left unmatched. This CDR3 is built from 15 residues. The germline gives CDR1 SQVTM, CDR2 ANQGSEA. The CDR3 here is CSAKTSGVPTDTQYF. The CDR3 region has the DNA TGCAGCGCCAAGACTAGCGGGGTTCCCACAGATACGCAGTATTTT.

This clonotype was seen many times. The chain recombines TRBV7-2 with TRBJ1-2; 8 positions match TRBD1. Germline CDR1 SGHTA, CDR2 FQGNSA. This CDR3 is 15 amino acids long. V shed 5 bases, J shed 2 bases, and the junction held 7 bases outside the gene matches. The CDR3 loop reads CASSPRTGRNYGYTF. CDR3 coding DNA: TGTGCCAGCAGCCCGCGGACAGGGAGAAACTATGGCTACACCTTC.

This clonotype was detected many times. The V call is TRBV5-1, the J call TRBJ2-7, with D possibly matching TRBD2 (5 bases). This CDR3 is 18 amino acids long. Germline CDR1 SGHRS, CDR2 YFSETQ. Trimming stripped 4 bases from V and 2 bases from J, with 25 bases between. CDR3 sequence (DNA): TGCGCCAGCAGCCCGGGGTTTATTGAGACCCAAGGGACCTACGAGCAGTACTTC. Translating gives CASSPGFIETQGTYEQYF.

V usage is TRBV4-3 and J usage is TRBJ2-1, with D possibly TRBD1 on 5 matching bases. Germline CDR1 reads LGHNA; CDR2 reads YSLEER. Trimming took 0 bases from V and 6 from J, leaving 9 bases between them. The CDR3 sequence is 14 residues long. The CDR3 region has the DNA TGCGCCAGCAGCCAAGATACAGGCTTCAATGAGCAGTTCTTC. As protein: CASSQDTGFNEQFF.

This clonotype has at least ten counts. This sequence joins TRBV20-1 and TRBJ2-2; tentatively, D is TRBD1 (5 bases). The CDR3 runs to 15 residues. V shed 5 bases and J shed 2 bases, with 15 bases lying between them. Germline-derived CDR1 and CDR2 are DFQATT and SNEGSKA (reference sequence). CDR3 in DNA: TGCAGTGCTCCCTCTGACAGACCTAACACCGGGGAGCTGTTTTTT. Translating it yields CSAPSDRPNTGELFF.

This clonotype came up many times. The rearrangement joins TRBV5-5 to TRBJ2-7, with D possibly matching TRBD2 (6 bases). The germline CDR1 and CDR2 sequences are SGHKS and YYEKEE (reference sequence). This CDR3 has 14 residues. Trimming took 2 bases from V and 3 from J, leaving 12 bases between them. CDR3 DNA sequence: TGTGCCAGCAGCTTATGGACGGGGGACTACGAGCAGTACTTC. Translated, it gives CASSLWTGDYEQYF.

This clonotype has at least ten counts. J is TRBJ1-2 and V is TRBV9; TRBD1 is a possible D gene (6 bases). Trimming left V 2 bases short and J 3 bases short, with 17 bases between. Germline V lookup: CDR1 SGDLS, CDR2 YYNGEE. The CDR3 covers 16 residues. CDR3 bases: TGTGCCAGCAGCGTCGTAGGACAGCCATCGTACTATGGCTACACCTTC. It specifies CASSVVGQPSYYGYTF. Together with reference TRBV9 and TRBJ1-2, the CDR3 gives the full variable domain: DSGVTQTPKHLITATGQRVTLRCSPRSGDLSVYWYQQSLDQGLQFLIQYYNGEERAKGNILERFSAQQFPDLHSELNLSSLELGDSALYFCASSVVGQPSYYGYTFGSGTRLTVV.

This clonotype has at least ten counts. The V and J genes are TRBV30 and TRBJ2-5, with TRBD2 identical over 9 bases. The CDR3 is 18 residues long. Germline values: CDR1 GTSNPN, CDR2 SVGIG (reference sequence). The V gene end was trimmed by 1 base and the J gene end by 1 base; junction bases not matched to a gene: 13. The CDR3 nucleotides read TGTGCCTGGAGTGGGCTAGCGGGAACCTTAGGGACCCAAGAGACCCAGTACTTC. Translating gives CAWSGLAGTLGTQETQYF.

This clonotype has a count of ten or more. The rearrangement links TRBV9 to TRBJ1-4; the match to TRBD1 covers 8 bases. This CDR3 contains 14 residues. Looked up from germline, CDR1 is SGDLS and CDR2 is YYNGEE. The J segment lost 6 bases and the V segment lost 0 bases, leaving 1 base of the junction unmatched. For the CDR3, the DNA is TGTGCCAGCAGCGTAGCAGGGGGCTATGAAAAACTGTTTTTT. It is translated as CASSVAGGYEKLFF.

As regards this clonotype: Since a much larger clone is just one base distant, this may be a read error. V usage is TRBV12-3 or TRBV12-4 and J usage is TRBJ2-2; possible D gene TRBD1, 6 bases. The CDR3 is 12 residues long. The CDR3 DNA reads TGTGCCACCCAGGGGAACACCGTGGAGCTGTTTTTT. Its protein product is CATQGNTVELFF.

This clonotype was counted many times. The chain employs TRBV11-1 and TRBJ1-1; D not certain. Germline CDR1 reads SGHAT; CDR2 reads FQDESV (reference sequence). V was trimmed by 5 bases and J by 4 bases, leaving 17 bases between them. The CDR3 loop spans 15 amino acids. The CDR3 sequence: CASSPSLGWGTEAFF. The CDR3 region has the DNA TGTGCCAGCAGCCCTAGTTTGGGGTGGGGCACTGAAGCTTTCTTT. Using reference TRBV11-1 and TRBJ1-1 for the parts outside the CDR3, the full variable domain is EAEVAQSPRYKITEKSQAVAFWCDPISGHATLYWYRQILGQGPELLVQFQDESVVDDSQLPKDRFSAERLKGVDSTLKIQPAELGDSAMYLCASSPSLGWGTEAFFGQGTRLTVV.

This clonotype occurred many times. The V and J genes are TRBV27 and TRBJ2-1, with D unresolved. V lost 7 bases and J lost 9, with 22 bases in between. CDR3 length equals 15 residues. Germline assignment: CDR1 MNHEY and CDR2 SMNVEV (reference sequence). CDR3 sequence (DNA): TGTGCCAGCACGACCTTAGACACTATAGGTGCTGAGCAGTTCTTC. Its translation: CASTTLDTIGAEQFF.

This clonotype showed up many times. The gene calls are TRBV6-5 and TRBJ2-4, with 10 positions matching TRBD1. The junction had 8 bases not matched to a gene; V was cut back by 6 bases and J by 3 bases. The CDR3 is made up of 16 amino acids. The V gene's germline CDR1 is MNHEY and CDR2 SVGAGI. CDR3 amino acids: CASSRRDRGDKNIQYF. The CDR3 DNA follows: TGTGCCAGCAGCCGCCGGGACAGGGGAGACAAAAACATTCAGTACTTC.